Detailed here is one T cell receptor (beta chain). Its antigen remains unknown. These data are taken from a study of cytomegalovirus exposure and HLA in healthy donors. Findings of the study overall: Presence/absence comparisons presumed near-even sequencing depth among donors. Clonal expansion was found to be greater in HLA-associated TCR beta chains than in equally common others in a later analysis. It has been reported that TCR beta sequences accurately predicted the HLA-A and HLA-B alleles of most subjects.

The PCR ran on 60 Vbeta and 13 Jbeta primers. Clones were read by immunoSEQ multiplex PCR, and TCRdb kept only the in-frame ones, dropping some. The profile shows around 160,000 clones, approximately 79% of them singletons. In germline, CDR1 is SGHRS, CDR2 YFSETQ. V was clipped by 4 bases and J by 2 bases; unmatched bases: 6. This CDR3 is built from 16 residues. The TCR sequence derives from a man over 45 in good health and CMV-seropositive. V is TRBV5-1 and J is TRBJ1-2; TRBD1 matches at 12 bases. The sample consisted of PBMCs. The CDR3 region is CASSGGQGALNYGYTF. CDR3 nucleotides: TGCGCCAGCAGCGGGGGACAGGGGGCCTTGAACTATGGCTACACCTTC.